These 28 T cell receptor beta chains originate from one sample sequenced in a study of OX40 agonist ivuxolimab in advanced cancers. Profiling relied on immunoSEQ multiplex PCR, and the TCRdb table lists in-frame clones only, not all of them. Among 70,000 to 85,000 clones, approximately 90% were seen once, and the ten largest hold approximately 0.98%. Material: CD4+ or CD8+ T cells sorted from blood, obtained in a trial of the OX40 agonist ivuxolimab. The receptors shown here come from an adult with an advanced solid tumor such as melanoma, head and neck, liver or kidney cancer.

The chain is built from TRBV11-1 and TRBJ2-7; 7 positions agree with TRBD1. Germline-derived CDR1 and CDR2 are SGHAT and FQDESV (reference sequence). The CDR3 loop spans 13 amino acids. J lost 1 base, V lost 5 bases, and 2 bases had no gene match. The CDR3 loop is CASSMGQSYEQYF. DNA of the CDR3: TGTGCCAGCAGCATGGGACAGTCCTACGAGCAGTACTTC.

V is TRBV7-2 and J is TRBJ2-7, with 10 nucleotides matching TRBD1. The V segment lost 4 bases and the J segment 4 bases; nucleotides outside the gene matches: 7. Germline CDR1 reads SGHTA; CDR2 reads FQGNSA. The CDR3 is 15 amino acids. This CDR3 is CASSWTGGTVYEQYF. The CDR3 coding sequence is TGTGCCAGCAGCTGGACAGGGGGAACTGTTTACGAGCAGTACTTC.

CDR3 nucleotide sequence: TGTGCCAGCAGTCCAACGGACTACTACAATGAGCAGTTCTTC. This sequence encodes CASSPTDYYNEQFF. The chain recombines TRBV7-3 with TRBJ2-1, with a tentative D call TRBD2 (6 bases). The V gene lost 6 bases and the J gene lost 3 bases, with 12 bases spanning the gap. The germline CDR1 and CDR2 sequences are SGHTA and FQGTGA. CDR3 length: 14 amino acids.

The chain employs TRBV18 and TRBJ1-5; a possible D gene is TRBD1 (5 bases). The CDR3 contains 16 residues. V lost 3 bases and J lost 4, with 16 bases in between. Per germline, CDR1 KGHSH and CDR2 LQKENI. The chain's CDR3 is CASSPSRQGGNQPQHF. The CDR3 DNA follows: TGTGCCAGCTCACCGAGTCGTCAGGGAGGGAATCAGCCCCAGCATTTT.

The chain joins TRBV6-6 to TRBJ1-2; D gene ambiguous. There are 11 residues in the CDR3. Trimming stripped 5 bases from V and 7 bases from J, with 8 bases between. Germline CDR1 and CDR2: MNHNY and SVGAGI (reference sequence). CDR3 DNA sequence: TGTGCCAGCAGTCCCAGTTCTGGCTACACCTTC. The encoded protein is CASSPSSGYTF.

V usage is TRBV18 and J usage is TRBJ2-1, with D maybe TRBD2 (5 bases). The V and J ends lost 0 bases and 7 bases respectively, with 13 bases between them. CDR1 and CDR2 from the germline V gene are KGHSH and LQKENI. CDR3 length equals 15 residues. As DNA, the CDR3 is TGTGCCAGCTCACCACCGGACTCAGCGCGGAATGAGCAGTTCTTC. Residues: CASSPPDSARNEQFF.

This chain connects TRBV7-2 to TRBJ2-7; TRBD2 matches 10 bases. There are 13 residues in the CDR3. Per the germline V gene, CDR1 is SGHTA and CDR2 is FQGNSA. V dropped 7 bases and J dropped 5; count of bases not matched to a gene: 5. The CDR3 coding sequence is TGTGCCAGCATCCAAGCGGGGGGGAACGAGCAGTACTTC. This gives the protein CASIQAGGNEQYF.

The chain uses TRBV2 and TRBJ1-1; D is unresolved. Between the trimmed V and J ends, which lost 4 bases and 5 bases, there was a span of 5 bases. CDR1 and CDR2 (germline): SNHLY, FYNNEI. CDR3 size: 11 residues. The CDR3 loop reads CASSAKTEAFF. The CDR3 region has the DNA TGTGCCAGCAGTGCTAAAACTGAAGCTTTCTTT.

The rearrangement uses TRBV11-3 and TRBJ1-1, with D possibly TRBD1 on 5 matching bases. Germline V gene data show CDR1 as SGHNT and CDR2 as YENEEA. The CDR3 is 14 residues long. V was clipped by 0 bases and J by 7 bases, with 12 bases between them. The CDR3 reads CASSLEGVGDEAFF. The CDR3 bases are TGTGCCAGCAGCTTAGAAGGGGTCGGGGATGAAGCTTTCTTT. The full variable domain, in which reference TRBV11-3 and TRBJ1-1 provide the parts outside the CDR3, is EAGVVQSPRYKIIEKKQPVAFWCNPISGHNTLYWYLQNLGQGPELLIRYENEEAVDDSQLPKDRFSAERLKGVDSTLKIQPAELGDSAVYLCASSLEGVGDEAFFGQGTRLTVV.

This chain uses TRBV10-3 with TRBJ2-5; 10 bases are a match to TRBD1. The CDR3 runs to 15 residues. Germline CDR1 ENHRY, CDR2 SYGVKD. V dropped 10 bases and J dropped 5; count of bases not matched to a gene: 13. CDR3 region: CATGGGTGVRETQYF. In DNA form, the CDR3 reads TGTGCCACCGGAGGGGGGACAGGGGTAAGGGAGACCCAGTACTTC.

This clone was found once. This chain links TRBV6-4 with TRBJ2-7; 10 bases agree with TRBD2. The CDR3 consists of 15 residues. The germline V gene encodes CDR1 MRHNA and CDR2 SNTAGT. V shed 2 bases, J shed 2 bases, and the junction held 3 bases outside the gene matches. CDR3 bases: TGTGCCAGCAGTGACACGCTAGCGGGGGCCTACGAGCAGTACTTC. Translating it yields CASSDTLAGAYEQYF.

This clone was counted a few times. The CDR3 nucleotides read TGTGCCAGCAGTTACTTCGGCGGGAGCCACGAGCAGTACTTC. Its translation is CASSYFGGSHEQYF. The genes are TRBV6-5 and TRBJ2-7; TRBD2 aligns across 7 bases. CDR3 length: 14 amino acids. Looked up from germline, CDR1 is MNHEY and CDR2 is SVGAGI. V dropped 1 base and J dropped 5; count of bases not matched to a gene: 5.

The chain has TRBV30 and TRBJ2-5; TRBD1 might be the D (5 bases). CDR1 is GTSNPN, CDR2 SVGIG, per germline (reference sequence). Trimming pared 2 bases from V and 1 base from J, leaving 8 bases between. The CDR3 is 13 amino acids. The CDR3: CAWSPGSQETQYF. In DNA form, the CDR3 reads TGTGCCTGGAGTCCAGGGTCCCAAGAGACCCAGTACTTC.

The CDR3 reads CASSSPDGTEAFF. The CDR3 nucleotides read TGTGCCAGCAGTTCCCCAGATGGGACTGAAGCTTTCTTT. The J gene is TRBJ1-1, the V gene TRBV6-5; D is uncertain. V lost 4 bases and J 5 bases, leaving 11 bases between the germline ends. The CDR3 runs to 13 residues. Germline CDR1 is MNHEY and CDR2 is SVGAGI.

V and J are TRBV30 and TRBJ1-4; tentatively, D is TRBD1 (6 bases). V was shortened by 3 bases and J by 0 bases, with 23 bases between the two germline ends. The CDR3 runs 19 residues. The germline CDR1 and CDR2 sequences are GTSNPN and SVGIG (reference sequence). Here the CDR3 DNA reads TGTGCCTGGAGGAGTCCGGGACATACTCCTAAGGCAACTAATGAAAAACTGTTTTTT. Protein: CAWRSPGHTPKATNEKLFF.

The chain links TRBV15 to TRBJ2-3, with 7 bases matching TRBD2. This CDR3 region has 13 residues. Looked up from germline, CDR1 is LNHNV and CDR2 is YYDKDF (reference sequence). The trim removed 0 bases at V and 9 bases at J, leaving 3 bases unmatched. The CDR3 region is CATSRDMGGTQYF. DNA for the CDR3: TGTGCCACCAGCAGAGATATGGGGGGGACGCAGTATTTT. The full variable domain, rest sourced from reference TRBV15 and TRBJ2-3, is DAMVIQNPRYQVTQFGKPVTLSCSQTLNHNVMYWYQQKSSQAPKLLFHYYDKDFNNEADTPDNFQSRRPNTSFCFLDIRSPGLGDTAMYLCATSRDMGGTQYFGPGTRLTVL.

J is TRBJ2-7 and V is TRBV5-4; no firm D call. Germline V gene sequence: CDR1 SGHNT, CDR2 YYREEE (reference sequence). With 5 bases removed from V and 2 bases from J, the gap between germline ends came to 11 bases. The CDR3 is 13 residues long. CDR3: CASSVLGTYEQYF. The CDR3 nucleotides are TGTGCCAGCAGTGTACTGGGAACCTACGAGCAGTACTTC. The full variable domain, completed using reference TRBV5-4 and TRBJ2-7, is ETGVTQSPTHLIKTRGQQVTLRCSSQSGHNTVSWYQQALGQGPQFIFQYYREEENGRGNFPPRFSGLQFPNYSSELNVNALELDDSALYLCASSVLGTYEQYFGPGTRLTVT.

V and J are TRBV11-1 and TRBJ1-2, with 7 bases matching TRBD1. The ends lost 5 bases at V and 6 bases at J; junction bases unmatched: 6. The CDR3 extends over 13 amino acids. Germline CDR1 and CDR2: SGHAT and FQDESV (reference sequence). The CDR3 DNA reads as TGTGCCAGCAGCCAGACAGGGATTAATGGCTACACCTTC. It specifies CASSQTGINGYTF.

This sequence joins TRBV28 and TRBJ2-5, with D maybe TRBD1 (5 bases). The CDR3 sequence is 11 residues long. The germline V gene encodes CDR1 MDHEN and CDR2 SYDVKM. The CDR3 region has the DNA TGTGTGGTCTCAGGGCCCGAGACCCAGTACTTC. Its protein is CVVSGPETQYF.

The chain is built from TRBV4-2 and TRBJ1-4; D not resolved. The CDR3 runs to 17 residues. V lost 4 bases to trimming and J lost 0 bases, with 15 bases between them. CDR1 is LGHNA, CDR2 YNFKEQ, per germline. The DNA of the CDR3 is TGTGCCAGCAGCCTCCCAGGTTCGTCTGCAACTAATGAAAAACTGTTTTTT. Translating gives CASSLPGSSATNEKLFF.

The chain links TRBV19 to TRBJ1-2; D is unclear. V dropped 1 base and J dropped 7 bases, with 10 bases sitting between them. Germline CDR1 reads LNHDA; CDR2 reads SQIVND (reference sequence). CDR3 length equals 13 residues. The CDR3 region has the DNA TGTGCCAGTAGTATAGGAGCGGGGTCTGGCTACACCTTC. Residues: CASSIGAGSGYTF.

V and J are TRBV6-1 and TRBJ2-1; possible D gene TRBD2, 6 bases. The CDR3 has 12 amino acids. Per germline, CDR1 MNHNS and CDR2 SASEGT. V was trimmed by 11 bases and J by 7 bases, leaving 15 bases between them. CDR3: CARGGLGNEQFF. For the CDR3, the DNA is TGTGCCCGCGGAGGGCTGGGTAATGAGCAGTTCTTC.

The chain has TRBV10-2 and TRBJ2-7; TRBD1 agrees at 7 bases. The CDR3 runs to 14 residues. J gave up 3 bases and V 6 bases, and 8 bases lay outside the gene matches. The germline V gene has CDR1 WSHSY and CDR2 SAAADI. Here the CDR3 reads CASSPTTGVYEQYF. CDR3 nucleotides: TGCGCCAGCAGCCCTACTACAGGGGTCTACGAGCAGTACTTC.

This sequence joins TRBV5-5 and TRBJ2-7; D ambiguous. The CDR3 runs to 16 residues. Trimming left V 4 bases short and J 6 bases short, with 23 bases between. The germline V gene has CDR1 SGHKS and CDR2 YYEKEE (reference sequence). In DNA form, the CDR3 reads TGTGCCAGCAGCCCGGAGCCACCGGAGATAGTAGCCGAGCAGTACTTC. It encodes CASSPEPPEIVAEQYF. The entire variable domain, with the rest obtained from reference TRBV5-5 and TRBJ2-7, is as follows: DAGVTQSPTHLIKTRGQQVTLRCSPISGHKSVSWYQQVLGQGPQFIFQYYEKEERGRGNFPDRFSARQFPNYSSELNVNALLLGDSALYLCASSPEPPEIVAEQYFGPGTRLTVT.

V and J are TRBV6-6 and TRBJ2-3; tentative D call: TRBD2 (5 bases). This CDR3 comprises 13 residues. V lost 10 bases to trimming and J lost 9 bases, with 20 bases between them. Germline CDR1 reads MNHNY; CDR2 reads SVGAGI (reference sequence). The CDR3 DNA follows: TGTGCCACCAACCCCGGTCCCCGGGGAACGCAGTATTTT. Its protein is CATNPGPRGTQYF.

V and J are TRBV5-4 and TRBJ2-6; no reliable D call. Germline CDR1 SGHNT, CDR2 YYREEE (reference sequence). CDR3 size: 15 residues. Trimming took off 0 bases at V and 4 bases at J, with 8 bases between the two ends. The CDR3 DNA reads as TGTGCCAGCAGCTTGGCGTTGGGAGGGGCCAACGTCCTGACTTTC. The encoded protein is CASSLALGGANVLTF.

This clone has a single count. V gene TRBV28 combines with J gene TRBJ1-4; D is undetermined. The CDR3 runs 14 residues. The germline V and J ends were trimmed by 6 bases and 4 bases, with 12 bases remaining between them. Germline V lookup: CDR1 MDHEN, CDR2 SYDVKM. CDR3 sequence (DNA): TGTGCCAGCAGACCATTGGAACTTAATGAAAAACTGTTTTTT. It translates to CASRPLELNEKLFF.

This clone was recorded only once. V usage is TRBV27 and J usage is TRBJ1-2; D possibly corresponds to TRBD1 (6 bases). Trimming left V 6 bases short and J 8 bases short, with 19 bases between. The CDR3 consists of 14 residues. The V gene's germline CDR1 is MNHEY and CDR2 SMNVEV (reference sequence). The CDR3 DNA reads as TGTGCCAGCAGGGGAGGTGGGGGCATGCGCGGCTACACCTTC. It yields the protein CASRGGGGMRGYTF.